This is a list of T cell receptor beta chains from one sample in a study of shared clonotypes between healthy human individuals. The data were produced by immunoSEQ multiplex PCR, yet TCRdb's version contains in-frame clones alone and is incomplete. The sample has about 490,000 clones, over 75% seen once. The material sequenced was PBMCs. The origin of the receptors is a woman between 40 and 55 years old in good health. Some clones in this sample may be carry-over from other donors' samples. The CDR3 runs from the conserved cysteine through the conserved F or W. Expanded clones get a size class; other rows say once, few or many, or leave the size out.

J gene: TRBJ2-6; clone size: -; V gene: TRBV9; CDR3 protein: CASSVKGQDLSGANVLTF
J gene: TRBJ2-3; clone size: -; V gene: TRBV30; CDR3 protein: CAWSVGTRNTQYF
J gene: TRBJ2-3; clone size: once; V gene: TRBV6-1; CDR3 protein: CASSEFPSGITDTQYF
J gene: TRBJ2-3; clone size: -; V gene: TRBV13; CDR3 protein: CASSSWGREDTDTQYF
J gene: TRBJ2-7; clone size: -; V gene: TRBV2; CDR3 protein: CASSEESGYNYEQYF
J gene: TRBJ1-1; clone size: -; V gene: TRBV23-1; CDR3 protein: CASSQIKPTENTEAFF
J gene: TRBJ2-3; clone size: -; V gene: TRBV5-4; CDR3 protein: CASSSGGGDTQYF
J gene: TRBJ1-3; clone size: few; V gene: TRBV25-1; CDR3 protein: CASSAGISGNTIYF
J gene: TRBJ2-5; clone size: -; V gene: TRBV29-1; CDR3 protein: CSVSRGFWETQYF
J gene: TRBJ1-1; clone size: -; V gene: TRBV6-5; CDR3 protein: CASRETSLSEAFF
J gene: TRBJ1-1; clone size: -; V gene: TRBV7-2; CDR3 protein: CASSLNADTEAFF
J gene: TRBJ2-7; clone size: many; V gene: TRBV5-1; CDR3 protein: CASSWDSRSYEQYF
J gene: TRBJ1-2; clone size: -; V gene: TRBV11-1; CDR3 protein: CASSQDRGGGYTF
J gene: TRBJ1-2; clone size: once; V gene: TRBV18; CDR3 protein: CASSPRTTGTYEYGYTF
J gene: TRBJ2-6; clone size: -; V gene: TRBV6-1; CDR3 protein: CASSEGEISGANVLTF
J gene: TRBJ2-1; clone size: -; V gene: TRBV15; CDR3 protein: CATSDSHQEQFF
J gene: TRBJ2-1; clone size: -; V gene: TRBV29-1; CDR3 protein: CSVGAGTSGTHNEQFF
J gene: TRBJ2-3; clone size: -; V gene: TRBV28; CDR3 protein: CASSPRMFSSTDTQYF
J gene: TRBJ2-2; clone size: many; V gene: TRBV9; CDR3 protein: CASSVGLYTGELFF
J gene: TRBJ1-4; clone size: -; V gene: TRBV6-6; CDR3 protein: CASRGQGSNEKLFF
J gene: TRBJ1-1; clone size: once; V gene: TRBV27; CDR3 protein: CASSPGGWANTEAFF
J gene: TRBJ2-3; clone size: -; V gene: TRBV18; CDR3 protein: CASSPQAGGGDTQYF
J gene: TRBJ2-1; clone size: -; V gene: TRBV15; CDR3 protein: CATSRDQIGRVYNEQFF
J gene: TRBJ1-3; clone size: -; V gene: TRBV18; CDR3 protein: CASSPNRGDSSGNTIYF
J gene: TRBJ2-1; clone size: -; V gene: TRBV30; CDR3 protein: CAWSAGGEQFF
J gene: TRBJ2-3; clone size: few; V gene: TRBV7-2; CDR3 protein: CASSLGGGRDTQYF
J gene: TRBJ2-7; clone size: -; V gene: TRBV2; CDR3 protein: CASSPGQGPSYEQYF
J gene: TRBJ2-3; clone size: -; V gene: TRBV30; CDR3 protein: CAWRRLAGGTDTQYF
J gene: TRBJ1-2; clone size: -; V gene: TRBV4-3; CDR3 protein: CASSQDLEGRAFYGYTF
J gene: TRBJ2-3; clone size: -; V gene: TRBV15; CDR3 protein: CATSGRELTDTQYF
J gene: TRBJ2-7; clone size: few; V gene: TRBV18; CDR3 protein: CASSVIGRGEQYF
J gene: TRBJ1-2; clone size: -; V gene: TRBV27; CDR3 protein: CASSLRGRAVGYTF
J gene: TRBJ1-1; clone size: -; V gene: TRBV7-2; CDR3 protein: CASISRQGVEAFF
J gene: TRBJ2-2; clone size: -; V gene: TRBV7-7; CDR3 protein: CASSLAGGADTGELFF
J gene: TRBJ2-5; clone size: -; V gene: TRBV11-3; CDR3 protein: CASSPLRGMTQYF
J gene: TRBJ2-1; clone size: -; V gene: TRBV7-6; CDR3 protein: CASSSAGGNEQFF
J gene: TRBJ2-5; clone size: -; V gene: TRBV30; CDR3 protein: CAWSPPRGRRVPLQQTQYF
J gene: TRBJ2-1; clone size: -; V gene: TRBV18; CDR3 protein: CASSRDYRNEQFF
J gene: TRBJ1-2; clone size: once; V gene: TRBV6-5; CDR3 protein: CASSTRLGGGYGYTF
J gene: TRBJ2-5; clone size: -; V gene: TRBV28; CDR3 protein: CASRSSGPRGTQYF
J gene: TRBJ2-2; clone size: -; V gene: TRBV5-4; CDR3 protein: CASSFSSGYTGELFF
J gene: TRBJ2-7; clone size: many; V gene: TRBV7-7; CDR3 protein: CASSPGLPGVTYEQYF
J gene: TRBJ1-2; clone size: -; V gene: TRBV28; CDR3 protein: CASSLSLQGVYGYTF
J gene: TRBJ1-2; clone size: few; V gene: TRBV30; CDR3 protein: CAWSRDRGQGHGGYTF
J gene: TRBJ2-6; clone size: -; V gene: TRBV11-3; CDR3 protein: CASSYDARDYSGANVLTF
J gene: TRBJ2-1; clone size: -; V gene: TRBV6-5; CDR3 protein: CASSYVAGGDEQFF
J gene: TRBJ1-2; clone size: many; V gene: TRBV10-2; CDR3 protein: CASSESQGRGYTF
J gene: TRBJ1-2; clone size: -; V gene: TRBV28; CDR3 protein: CASSFEGRSYTF
J gene: TRBJ1-1; clone size: -; V gene: TRBV20-1; CDR3 protein: CSVDDSEAFF
J gene: TRBJ2-1; clone size: -; V gene: TRBV7-9; CDR3 protein: CASSFSSGRAYNEQFF
J gene: TRBJ1-2; clone size: few; V gene: TRBV28; CDR3 protein: CASSFSGRGYTF
J gene: TRBJ2-7; clone size: -; V gene: TRBV4-1; CDR3 protein: CASSQKALLAGKDEQYF
J gene: TRBJ2-7; clone size: -; V gene: TRBV5-1; CDR3 protein: CASSFSLQGYEQYF